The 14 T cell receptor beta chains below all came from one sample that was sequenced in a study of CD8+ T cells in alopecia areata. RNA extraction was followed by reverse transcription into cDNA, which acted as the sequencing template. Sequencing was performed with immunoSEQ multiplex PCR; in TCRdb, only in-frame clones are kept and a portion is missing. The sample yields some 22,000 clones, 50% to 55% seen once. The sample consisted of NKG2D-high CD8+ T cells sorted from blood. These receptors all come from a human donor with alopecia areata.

In DNA, the CDR3 is TGTGCCAGCAGTGCCGGGAGGGGCCACTATGGCTACACCTTC. It translates to CASSAGRGHYGYTF. The chain joins TRBV27 to TRBJ1-2; weak D call: TRBD1 (5 bases). Germline loops: CDR1 MNHEY, CDR2 SMNVEV (reference sequence). The CDR3 totals 14 residues. Trimming cost V 5 bases and J 3 bases, with 13 bases left between them.

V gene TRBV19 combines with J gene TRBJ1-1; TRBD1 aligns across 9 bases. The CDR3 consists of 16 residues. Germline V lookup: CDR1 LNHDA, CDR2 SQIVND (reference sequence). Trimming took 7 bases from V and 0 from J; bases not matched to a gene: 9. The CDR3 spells CASTLDRGMVNTEAFF. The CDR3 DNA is TGTGCCAGTACCCTAGACAGGGGGATGGTGAACACTGAAGCTTTCTTT.

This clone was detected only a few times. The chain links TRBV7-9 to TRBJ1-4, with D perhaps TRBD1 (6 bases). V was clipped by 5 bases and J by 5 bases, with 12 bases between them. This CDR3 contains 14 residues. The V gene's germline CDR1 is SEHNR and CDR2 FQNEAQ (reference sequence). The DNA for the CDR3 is TGTGCCAGCAGCGCGACAGGTACCAATGAAAAACTGTTTTTT. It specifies CASSATGTNEKLFF.

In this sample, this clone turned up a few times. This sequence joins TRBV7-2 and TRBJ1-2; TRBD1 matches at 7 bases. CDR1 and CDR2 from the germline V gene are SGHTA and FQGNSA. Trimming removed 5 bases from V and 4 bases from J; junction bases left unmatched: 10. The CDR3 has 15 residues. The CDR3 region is CASSDVGTALYGYTF. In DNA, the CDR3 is TGTGCCAGCAGCGACGTCGGGACAGCGCTCTATGGCTACACCTTC.

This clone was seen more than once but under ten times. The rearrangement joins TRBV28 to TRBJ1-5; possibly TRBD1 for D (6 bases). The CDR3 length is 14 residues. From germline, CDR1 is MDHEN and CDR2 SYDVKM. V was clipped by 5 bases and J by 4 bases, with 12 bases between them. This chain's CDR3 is CASSRDIWNQPQHF. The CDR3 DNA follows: TGTGCCAGCAGTCGGGACATCTGGAATCAGCCCCAGCATTTT.

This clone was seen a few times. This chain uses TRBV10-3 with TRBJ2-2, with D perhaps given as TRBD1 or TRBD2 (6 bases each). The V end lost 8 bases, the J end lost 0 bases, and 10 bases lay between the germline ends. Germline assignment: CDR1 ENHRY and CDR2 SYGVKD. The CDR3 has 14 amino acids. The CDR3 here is CAIGGQSNTGELFF. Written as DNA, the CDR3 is TGTGCCATCGGGGGGCAGTCGAACACCGGGGAGCTGTTTTTT.

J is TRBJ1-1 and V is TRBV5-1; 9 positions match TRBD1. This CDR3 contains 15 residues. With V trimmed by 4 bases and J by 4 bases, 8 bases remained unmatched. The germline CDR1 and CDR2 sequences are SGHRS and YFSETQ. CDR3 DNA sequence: TGCGCCAGCAGCGGAGGGACAGGGTTGGGCACTGAAGCTTTCTTT. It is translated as CASSGGTGLGTEAFF.

The CDR3: CASSIIAQETQYF. For the CDR3, the DNA is TGTGCCAGTAGTATAATAGCTCAAGAGACCCAGTACTTC. This sequence joins TRBV19 and TRBJ2-5; D not resolved. V lost 2 bases and J 2 bases, leaving 6 bases between the germline ends. CDR1 LNHDA and CDR2 SQIVND come from the germline V gene (reference sequence). The CDR3 loop spans 13 amino acids.

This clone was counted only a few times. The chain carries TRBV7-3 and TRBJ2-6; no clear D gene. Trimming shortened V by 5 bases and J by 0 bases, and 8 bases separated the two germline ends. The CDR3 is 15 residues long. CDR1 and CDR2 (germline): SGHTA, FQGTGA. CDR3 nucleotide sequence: TGTGCCAGCAGCCCCGGCGCCTCTGGGGCCAACGTCCTGACTTTC. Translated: CASSPGASGANVLTF.

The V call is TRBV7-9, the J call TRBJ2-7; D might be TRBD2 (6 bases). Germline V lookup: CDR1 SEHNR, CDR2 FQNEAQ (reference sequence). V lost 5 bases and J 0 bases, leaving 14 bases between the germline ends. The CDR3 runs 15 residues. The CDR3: CASSRSSDPSYEQYF. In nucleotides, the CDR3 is TGTGCCAGCAGCCGGTCTAGCGACCCCTCCTACGAGCAGTACTTC.

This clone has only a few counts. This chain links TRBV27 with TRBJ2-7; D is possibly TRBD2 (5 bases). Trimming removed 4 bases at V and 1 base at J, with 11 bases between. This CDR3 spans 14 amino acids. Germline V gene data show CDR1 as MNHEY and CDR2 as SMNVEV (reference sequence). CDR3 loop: CASSYKRSSYEQYF. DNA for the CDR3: TGTGCCAGCAGTTATAAGCGGTCTTCCTACGAGCAGTACTTC.

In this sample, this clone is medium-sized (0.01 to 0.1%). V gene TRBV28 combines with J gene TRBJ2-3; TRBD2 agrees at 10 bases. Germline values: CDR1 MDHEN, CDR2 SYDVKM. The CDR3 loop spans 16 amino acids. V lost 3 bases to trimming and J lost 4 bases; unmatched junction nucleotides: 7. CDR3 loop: CASSFLAGAGADTQYF. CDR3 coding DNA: TGTGCCAGCAGTTTCCTAGCGGGAGCGGGTGCAGATACGCAGTATTTT.

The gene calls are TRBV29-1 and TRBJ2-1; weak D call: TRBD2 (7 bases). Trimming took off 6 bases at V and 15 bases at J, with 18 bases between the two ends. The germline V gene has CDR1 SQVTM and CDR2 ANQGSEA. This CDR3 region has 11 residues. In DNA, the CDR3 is TGCAGCGTGCCAACATCGGGGGGCTTGTTCTTC. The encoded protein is CSVPTSGGLFF.

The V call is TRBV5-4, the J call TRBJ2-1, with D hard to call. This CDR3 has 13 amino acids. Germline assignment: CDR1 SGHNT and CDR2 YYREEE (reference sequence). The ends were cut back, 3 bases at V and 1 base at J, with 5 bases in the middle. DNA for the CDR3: TGTGCCAGCAGCTCCGGTTCCTACAATGAGCAGTTCTTC. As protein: CASSSGSYNEQFF.